This T cell receptor (beta chain) emerged from a study of T cell changes during pregnancy in multiple sclerosis. The method was immunoSEQ multiplex PCR; TCRdb's version includes in-frame clones alone and lacks a portion of them. The sample includes under 40,000 clones, over 80% of them seen just once. This TCR came from a female donor with multiple sclerosis, enrolled in a pregnancy study. Sequences were derived from CD8+ T cells from peripheral blood mononuclear cells, sampled before pregnancy.

The CDR3 loop is CAWSAGQGGTQYF. In DNA form, the CDR3 reads TGTGCCTGGAGCGCGGGACAGGGGGGTACGCAGTATTTT. This chain connects TRBV30 to TRBJ2-3; 11 bases align to TRBD1. Unmatched junction bases numbered 4, after V lost 3 bases and J lost 8 bases. The CDR3 loop spans 13 amino acids. Germline CDR1 and CDR2: GTSNPN and SVGIG (reference sequence). Full variable domain (missing parts from reference TRBV30 and TRBJ2-3): SQTIHQWPATLVQPVGSPLSLECTVEGTSNPNLYWYRQAAGRGLQLLFYSVGIGQISSEVPQNLSASRPQDRQFILSSKKLLLSDSGFYLCAWSAGQGGTQYFGPGTRLTVL.